This passage covers 5 T cell receptor beta chains from one sample sequenced in a study of T cells after yellow fever vaccination. TCRdb analysed the 5' RACE reads with MiXCR anew, one entry per CDR3 protein. The data show more than 300,000 distinct CDR3 sequences, approximately 4.5% seen once. Here the sequenced sample was PBMCs, taken 15 days after the yellow fever booster vaccination. The receptors derive from a man aged 18 to 29 who received the YFV17D yellow fever vaccine.

In this sample, this clonotype turned up many times. This sequence joins TRBV20-1 and TRBJ1-1; D remains ambiguous. Trimming pared 6 bases from V and 10 bases from J, leaving 27 bases between. Germline CDR1 reads DFQATT; CDR2 reads SNEGSKA (reference sequence). The CDR3 runs 15 residues. The CDR3 region is CSAPRAGSSPQRAFF. The CDR3 DNA reads as TGCAGTGCGCCCCGCGCGGGGTCCAGTCCCCAGCGAGCTTTCTTT.

The table lists this clonotype with many counts. This rearrangement joins TRBV20-1 to TRBJ1-2, with D perhaps TRBD1 (5 bases). This CDR3 has 13 residues. Germline V gene data show CDR1 as DFQATT and CDR2 as SNEGSKA (reference sequence). The V gene lost 6 bases and the J gene lost 4 bases, with 15 bases spanning the gap. The CDR3 loop reads CSAIPGDVYGYTF. In DNA form, the CDR3 reads TGCAGTGCCATCCCCGGGGACGTCTATGGCTACACCTTC.

This clonotype was recorded many times. The J gene is TRBJ2-3, the V gene TRBV6-1; D is unclear. The ends were cut back, 8 bases at V and 6 bases at J, with 9 bases in the middle. CDR1 and CDR2 (germline): MNHNS, SASEGT. There are 11 residues in the CDR3. The chain's CDR3 is CASGVADTQYF. DNA of the CDR3: TGTGCCAGCGGGGTTGCTGATACGCAGTATTTT.

V and J are TRBV6-2 or TRBV6-3 and TRBJ2-1; 8 bases are shared with TRBD2. Losses at the gene ends were 8 bases for V and 3 bases for J; bases not matched to a gene: 12. The CDR3 spans 16 residues. CDR1 and CDR2 from the germline V gene are MNHEY and SVGEGT. CDR3 in amino acids: CASLSPGGLRYNEQFF. CDR3 DNA sequence: TGTGCCAGCCTCTCACCGGGGGGGCTCCGCTACAATGAGCAGTTCTTC.

At least ten counts were recorded for this clonotype. The chain employs TRBV6-5 and TRBJ1-2; possible D gene TRBD1, 6 bases. The V gene's germline CDR1 is MNHEY and CDR2 SVGAGI. The CDR3 contains 15 residues. V lost 6 bases to trimming and J lost 4 bases, with 18 bases between them. The CDR3 protein is CASRDGGGGGYGYTF. The CDR3 DNA follows: TGTGCCAGCAGGGATGGAGGGGGTGGAGGCTATGGCTACACCTTC.